One T cell receptor beta chain is described in this entry. The data derive from a study of cytomegalovirus exposure and HLA in healthy donors. The CDR3 length is 16 residues. V was clipped by 2 bases and J by 6 bases, with 20 bases between them. Germline lookup yields CDR1 SGDLS and CDR2 YYNGEE. The PCR contained 60 Vbeta and 13 Jbeta primers. The assay was immunoSEQ multiplex PCR, and TCRdb's table has in-frame clones only and misses some. The repertoire includes around 180,000 clones, more than 75% of them detected once, and around 1.5% sits in the top ten. This chain connects TRBV9 to TRBJ1-1; tentative D call: TRBD1 (5 bases). The clonotype comes from a woman between 45 and 65 years old in good health and CMV-seronegative. The sample consisted of PBMCs. The DNA of the CDR3 is TGTGCCAGCAGCGTTTACCCATATGGGGGGAGCGCTGAAGCTTTCTTT. Translation: CASSVYPYGGSAEAFF.